The 9 T cell receptor beta chains given below trace back to one sample, sequenced in a study of early T cells in non-severe SARS-CoV-2 infection (dated by TCRdb to 2020 to 2022). The library was obtained by 5' RACE. Sequencing relied on a NextSeq 500. The public reads were reanalyzed by TCRdb: fastp trimming at Q25, MiXCR alignment, in-frame beta chains only. Entries that share a CDR3 protein sequence are merged under the most common genes and DNA. Counted in this sample were some 77,000 distinct CDR3 sequences; about 16% of them appeared once. The biggest ten clones account for 2.9% of the sample. The sequenced material came from whole blood. The source is an adult who was a healthcare worker with PCR-confirmed SARS-CoV-2 infection or an uninfected control (not recorded which).

V is TRBV24-1 and J is TRBJ1-5; 10 bases fit TRBD1. Germline CDR1 and CDR2: KGHDR and SFDVKD. V dropped 3 bases and J dropped 6; count of bases not matched to a gene: 7. CDR3 size: 16 residues. Here the CDR3 DNA reads TGTGCCACCAGTGATCCTAGACAGGGGGCCGTTCAGCCCCAGCATTTT. Protein product: CATSDPRQGAVQPQHF.

Only a few counts were recorded for this clonotype. The V gene is TRBV30, the J gene TRBJ1-2, with D unresolved. Germline-derived CDR1 and CDR2 are GTSNPN and SVGIG (reference sequence). The V gene lost 0 bases and the J gene lost 3 bases, with 14 bases spanning the gap. This CDR3 has 15 residues. CDR3 sequence: CAWSVMAQAYYGYTF. The CDR3 DNA reads TGTGCCTGGAGTGTAATGGCGCAGGCCTACTATGGCTACACCTTC.

V is TRBV14 and J is TRBJ2-5; D uncertain. The V gene lost 3 bases and the J gene lost 7 bases, with 12 bases spanning the gap. Per the germline V gene, CDR1 is SGHDN and CDR2 is FVKESK. This CDR3 is 13 amino acids long. For the CDR3, the DNA is TGTGCCAGCAGCCAGGCTCTAAGCGTGACCCAGTACTTC. Its translation: CASSQALSVTQYF.

The J gene is TRBJ2-5, the V gene TRBV15; D is unresolved. Germline CDR1 is LNHNV and CDR2 is YYDKDF (reference sequence). The ends were cut back, 7 bases at V and 2 bases at J, with 8 bases in the middle. This CDR3 has 12 residues. CDR3 region: CATKGQQETQYF. The CDR3 DNA is TGTGCCACCAAGGGCCAACAAGAGACCCAGTACTTC.

Here the CDR3 DNA reads TGTGCCATCAGTGAGTTCGGTAACCACAATGAGCAGTTCTTC. Translated, it gives CAISEFGNHNEQFF. The chain recombines TRBV10-3 with TRBJ2-1; D remains unclear. V gave up 1 base and J gave up 5 bases, with 9 bases separating them. Germline lookup yields CDR1 ENHRY and CDR2 SYGVKD. CDR3 size: 14 residues.

This chain links TRBV3-1 with TRBJ1-2; D is unresolved. The V gene lost 4 bases and the J gene lost 9 bases, with 18 bases spanning the gap. This CDR3 region has 14 residues. Germline V CDR1 and CDR2: LGHDT, YNNKEL (reference sequence). CDR3 loop: CASSPPDGNLRYTF. CDR3 in DNA: TGTGCCAGCAGCCCACCGGACGGCAACCTTCGCTACACCTTC.

This clonotype occurred a few times. This sequence joins TRBV2 and TRBJ2-7, with 9 nucleotides matching TRBD1. The ends lost 5 bases at V and 12 bases at J; junction bases unmatched: 8. Germline lookup yields CDR1 SNHLY and CDR2 FYNNEI. The CDR3 loop spans 12 amino acids. CDR3 coding DNA: TGTGCCAGCAGTCAATCCGGGACAGGGCCGTACTTC. Translating it yields CASSQSGTGPYF.

This clonotype was seen ten or more times. This sequence joins TRBV7-9 and TRBJ1-2; D not certain. There are 11 residues in the CDR3. V was pared by 5 bases and J by 10 bases, with 11 bases between. Germline-derived CDR1 and CDR2 are SEHNR and FQNEAQ (reference sequence). CDR3 protein: CASSDSPDYTF. As DNA, the CDR3 is TGTGCCAGCAGCGATTCCCCGGACTACACCTTC.

This clonotype was seen only a few times. The chain combines TRBV27 with TRBJ2-1, with a tentative D call TRBD2 (6 bases). CDR3 length: 17 amino acids. The germline gives CDR1 MNHEY, CDR2 SMNVEV (reference sequence). V lost 4 bases and J lost 5, with 21 bases in between. The CDR3 nucleotides are TGTGCCAGCAGTTGGAGTAGCGGACTCCCTACTAACAATGAGCAGTTCTTC. The encoded protein is CASSWSSGLPTNNEQFF.